This T cell receptor (beta chain) emerged from a study of sequential checkpoint blockade in melanoma. Study information: Randomization was 1:1 between first-line nivolumab→ipilimumab and ipilimumab→nivolumab. Maintenance nivolumab came after either treatment sequence.

Regarding treatment: randomized to nivolumab then ipilimumab (arm A) or the reverse (arm B). Sorted cells were live CD3+CD8+, lacking CD19 and CD56, from PBMCs. This CDR3 contains 16 residues. Per germline, CDR1 LGHNA and CDR2 YSLEER. V trimming: 4 bases; J trimming: 4 bases; junction bases outside the gene matches: 5. TCRdb's copy holds only in-frame clones and misses some; the assay was immunoSEQ multiplex PCR. The table lists thousands of clones, around 75% of them singletons. This clone has only a few counts. The source material was CD8+ T cells sorted from blood (inferred from file names), sampled from a patient given nivolumab and ipilimumab in sequence. The clonotype was recovered from a human donor with melanoma. V usage is TRBV4-3 and J usage is TRBJ2-1; TRBD2 aligns across 12 bases. The CDR3 loop reads CASSRETSGSYNEQFF. For the CDR3, the DNA is TGCGCCAGCAGCCGAGAGACTAGCGGGAGTTACAATGAGCAGTTCTTC.